Each of the 26 T cell receptor beta chains below was sequenced from the same sample in a study of cytomegalovirus exposure and HLA in healthy donors. Libraries were prepared by immunoSEQ multiplex PCR; TCRdb keeps only in-frame clonotypes and omits some of them. The sample holds hundreds of thousands of clones, less than 85% seen once. Sequencing used PBMCs. The receptors stem from a woman aged 18-35 years in good health and CMV-seronegative.

This sequence joins TRBV9 and TRBJ2-1; 11 bases match TRBD2. CDR1 and CDR2 (germline): SGDLS, YYNGEE. Losses at the gene ends were 0 bases for V and 7 bases for J; bases not matched to a gene: 3. The CDR3 spans 15 residues. In DNA, the CDR3 is TGTGCCAGCAGCGTAGAGGCTAGCGGGAGGAATGAGCAGTTCTTC. The encoded protein is CASSVEASGRNEQFF.

V and J are TRBV13 and TRBJ2-7; a possible D gene is TRBD1 (6 bases). CDR1 and CDR2 (germline): PRHDT, FYEKMQ (reference sequence). V was shortened by 3 bases and J by 5 bases, with 17 bases between the two germline ends. This CDR3 comprises 15 residues. The CDR3 reads CASSFPGHPSDEQYF. The CDR3 nucleotides read TGTGCCAGCAGCTTCCCGGGACACCCCTCAGACGAGCAGTACTTC.

This clone was seen a handful of times. V gene TRBV2 combines with J gene TRBJ1-2, with D perhaps TRBD1 (5 bases). V lost 6 bases to trimming and J lost 8 bases, with 19 bases between them. Germline V gene data show CDR1 as SNHLY and CDR2 as FYNNEI. The CDR3 contains 14 residues. The CDR3 sequence: CASRWGREAEGYTF. The CDR3 coding sequence is TGTGCCAGCAGATGGGGCAGGGAGGCGGAAGGCTACACCTTC. The whole variable domain, filled in from reference TRBV2 and TRBJ1-2, reads EPEVTQTPSHQVTQMGQEVILRCVPISNHLYFYWYRQILGQKVEFLVSFYNNEISEKSEIFDDQFSVERPDGSNFTLKIRSTKLEDSAMYFCASRWGREAEGYTFGSGTRLTVV.

The CDR3 nucleotides are TGTGCCAGCAGCGGGCTAGCGTCTAGCTCCTACAATGAGCAGTTCTTC. Residues: CASSGLASSSYNEQFF. The chain links TRBV9 to TRBJ2-1, with a weak D call TRBD2 (6 bases). CDR3 length equals 16 residues. The V gene lost 3 bases and the J gene lost 0 bases, with 13 bases spanning the gap. Germline V gives CDR1 SGDLS, CDR2 YYNGEE.

Notes on this clone: Other DNA sequences in the sample encode the same CDR3. V and J are TRBV30 and TRBJ1-5, with D tentatively TRBD1 (6 bases). There are 14 residues in the CDR3. CDR1 is GTSNPN and CDR2 is SVGIG in the germline V gene (reference sequence). V lost 0 bases to trimming and J lost 6 bases, with 12 bases between them. The CDR3 sequence is CAWSVRGAGQPQHF. The CDR3 nucleotides are TGTGCCTGGAGTGTTCGGGGGGCGGGTCAGCCCCAGCATTTT.

The chain joins TRBV25-1 to TRBJ2-7; D uncertain. The V end lost 3 bases, the J end lost 1 base, and 13 bases lay between the germline ends. The CDR3 contains 15 residues. Per germline, CDR1 MGHDK and CDR2 SYGVNS. The CDR3 loop reads CASSDSRVGSYEQYF. For the CDR3, the DNA is TGTGCCAGCAGTGACTCTCGGGTCGGGTCCTACGAGCAGTACTTC.

This clone was picked up a small number of times. V and J are TRBV7-3 and TRBJ1-1; no reliable D call. Germline V gives CDR1 SGHTA, CDR2 FQGTGA. The CDR3 is 13 residues long. V dropped 2 bases and J dropped 1 base, with 5 bases sitting between them. DNA of the CDR3: TGTGCCAGCAGCTTACTGGAGAACACTGAAGCTTTCTTT. Translation: CASSLLENTEAFF.

In its sample, this clone was seen a few times. V gene TRBV15 combines with J gene TRBJ1-1, with TRBD1 as a possible D gene (6 bases). The V and J ends lost 0 bases and 0 bases respectively, with 20 bases between them. Germline V CDR1 and CDR2: LNHNV, YYDKDF (reference sequence). This CDR3 is 19 amino acids long. The CDR3 sequence: CATSRDNQRRDTMNTEAFF. CDR3 DNA: TGTGCCACCAGCAGAGATAATCAAAGGAGGGACACTATGAACACTGAAGCTTTCTTT.

This chain links TRBV5-6 with TRBJ2-7; 9 bases fit TRBD1. CDR1 is SGHDT and CDR2 is YYEEEE in the germline V gene. Germline trimming cut 0 bases from V and 5 bases from J; bases unmatched to any gene: 3. CDR3 size: 14 residues. The CDR3 reads CASSLVGTGNEQYF. In nucleotides, the CDR3 is TGTGCCAGCAGCTTGGTGGGGACAGGGAACGAGCAGTACTTC.

This clone showed up just once. The chain joins TRBV30 to TRBJ2-7, with 8 bases matching TRBD1. The J segment lost 7 bases and the V segment lost 0 bases, leaving 11 bases of the junction unmatched. The CDR3 contains 15 residues. Germline CDR1 is GTSNPN and CDR2 is SVGIG (reference sequence). CDR3: CAWSVKAGGQGEQYF. CDR3 nucleotide sequence: TGTGCCTGGAGTGTGAAGGCAGGGGGCCAGGGTGAGCAGTACTTC.

The chain has TRBV6-1 and TRBJ2-7, with a tentative D call TRBD2 (6 bases). Germline-derived CDR1 and CDR2 are MNHNS and SASEGT. Trimming left V 4 bases short and J 3 bases short, with 13 bases between. CDR3 length equals 14 residues. CDR3 loop: CASSAGLLYYEQYF. Written as DNA, the CDR3 is TGTGCCAGCAGTGCGGGACTCCTATACTACGAGCAGTACTTC.

V usage is TRBV6-5 and J usage is TRBJ1-2; 7 bases are shared with TRBD1. The germline V gene has CDR1 MNHEY and CDR2 SVGAGI. With 5 bases clipped from V and 4 bases from J, the junction kept 7 bases outside the gene matches. The CDR3 covers 14 residues. The CDR3, as DNA: TGTGCCAGCAGTCCTAACAGGGGCCTCTATGGCTACACCTTC. Protein sequence: CASSPNRGLYGYTF.

V usage is TRBV2 and J usage is TRBJ2-2, with 12 bases matching TRBD2. Trimming removed 6 bases from V and 1 base from J; junction bases left unmatched: 0. The CDR3 runs to 15 residues. The germline CDR1 and CDR2 sequences are SNHLY and FYNNEI. The CDR3 DNA follows: TGTGCCAGCAGGGGACTAGCGGGGAACACCGGGGAGCTGTTTTTT. This codes for CASRGLAGNTGELFF. The whole variable domain, remainder taken from reference TRBV2 and TRBJ2-2, is EPEVTQTPSHQVTQMGQEVILRCVPISNHLYFYWYRQILGQKVEFLVSFYNNEISEKSEIFDDQFSVERPDGSNFTLKIRSTKLEDSAMYFCASRGLAGNTGELFFGEGSRLTVL.

The genes are TRBV9 and TRBJ2-1; the match to TRBD2 covers 12 bases. Per the germline V gene, CDR1 is SGDLS and CDR2 is YYNGEE. The CDR3 loop spans 20 amino acids. The trim removed 4 bases at V and 0 bases at J, leaving 14 bases unmatched. The CDR3 here is CASSSSRGTSGRSSYNEQFF. CDR3 nucleotides: TGTGCCAGCAGCTCCTCGCGGGGGACTAGCGGGCGTAGCTCCTACAATGAGCAGTTCTTC.

CDR3 coding DNA: TGTGCCAGCAGCTCAACGGGAGCTAACTATGGCTACACCTTC. Residues: CASSSTGANYGYTF. This rearrangement joins TRBV5-6 to TRBJ1-2; no clear D gene. The germline V gene has CDR1 SGHDT and CDR2 YYEEEE. V dropped 3 bases and J dropped 0 bases, with 9 bases sitting between them. This CDR3 spans 14 amino acids. Full variable domain (outside the CDR3, taken from reference TRBV5-6 and TRBJ1-2): DAGVTQSPTHLIKTRGQQVTLRCSPKSGHDTVSWYQQALGQGPQFIFQYYEEEERQRGNFPDRFSGHQFPNYSSELNVNALLLGDSALYLCASSSTGANYGYTFGSGTRLTVV.

This chain uses TRBV2 with TRBJ2-6; D not resolved. The CDR3 sequence is 15 residues long. Trimming removed 6 bases from V and 0 bases from J, with 9 bases in between. Germline V gene lookup returns CDR1 SNHLY and CDR2 FYNNEI. The CDR3 loop reads CASRRRNSGANVLTF. CDR3 nucleotides: TGTGCCAGCAGACGACGGAACTCTGGGGCCAACGTCCTGACTTTC. The whole variable domain, remainder taken from reference TRBV2 and TRBJ2-6, is EPEVTQTPSHQVTQMGQEVILRCVPISNHLYFYWYRQILGQKVEFLVSFYNNEISEKSEIFDDQFSVERPDGSNFTLKIRSTKLEDSAMYFCASRRRNSGANVLTFGAGSRLTVL.

The chain uses TRBV19 and TRBJ2-1; D is undetermined. V shed 4 bases and J shed 0 bases, with 10 bases lying between them. This CDR3 is 15 amino acids long. The V gene's germline CDR1 is LNHDA and CDR2 SQIVND (reference sequence). This CDR3 is CASSTTLSSYNEQFF. The CDR3 region has the DNA TGTGCCAGTAGTACGACATTGAGCTCCTACAATGAGCAGTTCTTC.

CDR3 sequence (DNA): TGTGCCTGGAAATGGGACAGGGTCCATGAGCAGTTCTTC. This gives the protein CAWKWDRVHEQFF. The chain recombines TRBV30 with TRBJ2-1, with TRBD1 matching over 9 bases. This CDR3 region has 13 residues. Trimming removed 4 bases from V and 8 bases from J; junction bases left unmatched: 6. Germline V gene sequence: CDR1 GTSNPN, CDR2 SVGIG (reference sequence).

J is TRBJ2-1 and V is TRBV6-6; D is unclear. CDR1 is MNHNY and CDR2 is SVGAGI in the germline V gene (reference sequence). This CDR3 has 14 amino acids. Between the trimmed V and J ends, which lost 5 bases and 5 bases, there was a span of 13 bases. The chain's CDR3 is CASSPGFGHNEQFF. The CDR3, as DNA: TGTGCCAGCAGTCCCGGTTTCGGTCACAATGAGCAGTTCTTC.

The chain combines TRBV25-1 with TRBJ1-4, with TRBD1 identical over 9 bases. The CDR3 has 15 amino acids. Trimming removed 5 bases from V and 5 bases from J; junction bases left unmatched: 6. Germline CDR1 MGHDK, CDR2 SYGVNS. The CDR3 here is CASSTPGTGNEKLFF. The CDR3 nucleotides read TGTGCCAGCAGTACCCCCGGGACAGGGAATGAAAAACTGTTTTTT. The full variable domain, rest sourced from reference TRBV25-1 and TRBJ1-4, is EADIYQTPRYLVIGTGKKITLECSQTMGHDKMYWYQQDPGMELHLIHYSYGVNSTEKGDLSSESTVSRIRTEHFPLTLESARPSHTSQYLCASSTPGTGNEKLFFGSGTQLSVL.

The chain joins TRBV9 to TRBJ2-3; a possible D gene is TRBD2 (7 bases). Trimming took off 7 bases at V and 5 bases at J, with 14 bases between the two ends. This CDR3 has 13 residues. Germline lookup yields CDR1 SGDLS and CDR2 YYNGEE. DNA of the CDR3: TGTGCCAGCGGGGGGGGCCGGAAAGATACGCAGTATTTT. It yields the protein CASGGGRKDTQYF.

V usage is TRBV19 and J usage is TRBJ1-5, with a possible D match to TRBD1 (6 bases). The V end was cut by 5 bases, the J end by 6 bases, with 17 bases between. CDR1 is LNHDA, CDR2 SQIVND, per germline (reference sequence). The CDR3 covers 15 residues. DNA for the CDR3: TGTGCCAGTAGTCCCTATCGGGGGGGCATTCAGCCCCAGCATTTT. Protein: CASSPYRGGIQPQHF.

The chain couples TRBV29-1 to TRBJ2-5; 12 bases are shared with TRBD2. From germline, CDR1 is SQVTM and CDR2 ANQGSEA. The CDR3 is 14 amino acids. The J segment lost 5 bases and the V segment lost 5 bases, leaving 6 bases of the junction unmatched. For the CDR3, the DNA is TGCAGCGTTCTAGGACTAGCGGGGTACGAGACCCAGTACTTC. Protein: CSVLGLAGYETQYF.

The chain combines TRBV7-9 with TRBJ2-1, with a tentative D call TRBD2 (7 bases). The CDR3 length is 16 residues. V gave up 0 bases and J gave up 6 bases, with 15 bases separating them. The germline gives CDR1 SEHNR, CDR2 FQNEAQ (reference sequence). The CDR3 nucleotides read TGTGCCAGCAGCTTAGCGGGGGGGCCTGGCGTCAATGAGCAGTTCTTC. This sequence encodes CASSLAGGPGVNEQFF.

The chain recombines TRBV15 with TRBJ1-5; 7 bases agree with TRBD1. Losses at the gene ends were 1 base for V and 0 bases for J; bases not matched to a gene: 6. The CDR3 consists of 17 residues. CDR1 LNHNV and CDR2 YYDKDF come from the germline V gene (reference sequence). Here the CDR3 reads CATSRGQGGYSNQPQHF. For the CDR3, the DNA is TGTGCCACCAGCAGAGGGCAGGGGGGGTATAGCAATCAGCCCCAGCATTTT.

This clone came up once. The chain uses TRBV27 and TRBJ2-7, with 11 bases that match TRBD1. CDR1 is MNHEY and CDR2 is SMNVEV in the germline V gene (reference sequence). V lost 4 bases, J lost 5 bases, and 4 bases stayed unmatched. The CDR3 runs to 14 residues. In DNA, the CDR3 is TGTGCCAGCAGTTCTTGGGACAGGGGGAACGAGCAGTACTTC. Its translation is CASSSWDRGNEQYF.